The 2 T cell receptor beta chains below come from one sample, sequenced in a study of shared clonotypes between healthy human individuals. The repertoire was sequenced with immunoSEQ multiplex PCR; TCRdb's copy has only in-frame clones and lacks some. Seen here are 1,500,000 or so clones, around 97% observed once, and the top ten hold approximately 1.2%. Sequenced input: naive CD4+ T cells sorted from blood. Subset meaning: CD45RA+ positively selected. These TCRs come from a man younger than 40 in good health.

In its sample, this clone was seen once. The V gene is TRBV7-2, the J gene TRBJ2-7, with D perhaps matching TRBD2 (5 bases). Trimming removed 1 base at V and 6 bases at J, with 13 bases between. CDR3 length: 14 amino acids. The germline V gene has CDR1 SGHTA and CDR2 FQGNSA. The CDR3 DNA reads as TGTGCCAGCAGCTTAGTGGCGGGCCTCGGCGAGCAGTACTTC. This gives the protein CASSLVAGLGEQYF.

This clone was recorded once. The chain uses TRBV27 and TRBJ2-1, with 16 bases lining up with TRBD2. The CDR3 totals 17 residues. After removal of 5 bases from V and 5 bases from J, the junction contained 6 bases not matched to a gene. CDR1 MNHEY and CDR2 SMNVEV come from the germline V gene (reference sequence). The CDR3 nucleotides are TGTGCCAGCAGTCCGGGACTAGCGGGAGGGTACCACAATGAGCAGTTCTTC. The encoded protein is CASSPGLAGGYHNEQFF.